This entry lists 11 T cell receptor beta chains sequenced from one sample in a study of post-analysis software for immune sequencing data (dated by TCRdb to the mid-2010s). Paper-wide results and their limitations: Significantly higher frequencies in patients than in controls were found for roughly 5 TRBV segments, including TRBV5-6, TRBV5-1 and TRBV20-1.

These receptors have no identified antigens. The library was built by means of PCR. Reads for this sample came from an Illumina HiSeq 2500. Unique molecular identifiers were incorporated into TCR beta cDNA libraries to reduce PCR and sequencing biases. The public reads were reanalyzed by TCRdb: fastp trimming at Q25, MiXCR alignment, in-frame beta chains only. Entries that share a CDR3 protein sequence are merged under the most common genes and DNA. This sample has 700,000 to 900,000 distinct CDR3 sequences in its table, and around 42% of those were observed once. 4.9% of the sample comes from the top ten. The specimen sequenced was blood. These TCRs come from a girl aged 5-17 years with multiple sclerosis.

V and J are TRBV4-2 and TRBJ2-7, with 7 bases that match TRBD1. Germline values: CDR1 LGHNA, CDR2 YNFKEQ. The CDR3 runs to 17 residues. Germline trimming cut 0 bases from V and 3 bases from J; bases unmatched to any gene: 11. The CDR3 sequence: CASSQDLVTGSIYEQYF. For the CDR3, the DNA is TGTGCCAGCAGCCAAGACCTAGTGACAGGGTCGATCTACGAGCAGTACTTC.

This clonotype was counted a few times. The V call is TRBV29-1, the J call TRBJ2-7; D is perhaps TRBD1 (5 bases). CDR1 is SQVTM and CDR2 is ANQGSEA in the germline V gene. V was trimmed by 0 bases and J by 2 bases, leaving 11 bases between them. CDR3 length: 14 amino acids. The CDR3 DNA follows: TGCAGCGTTGAAGAGCAGGGCGTACCCTACGAGCAGTACTTC. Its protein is CSVEEQGVPYEQYF.

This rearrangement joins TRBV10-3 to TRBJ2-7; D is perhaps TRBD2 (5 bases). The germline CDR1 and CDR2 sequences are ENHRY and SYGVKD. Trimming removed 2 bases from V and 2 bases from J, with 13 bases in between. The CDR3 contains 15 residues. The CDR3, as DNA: TGTGCCATCAGTGAGAGGGCGGGCGAAACCTACGAGCAGTACTTC. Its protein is CAISERAGETYEQYF.

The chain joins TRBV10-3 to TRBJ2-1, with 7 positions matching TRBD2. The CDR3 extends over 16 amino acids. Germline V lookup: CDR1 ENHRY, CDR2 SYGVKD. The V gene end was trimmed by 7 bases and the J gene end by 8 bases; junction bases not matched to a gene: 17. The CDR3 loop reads CAITRAGGSGGDEQFF. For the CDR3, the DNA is TGTGCCATCACAAGGGCCGGCGGGAGCGGTGGCGATGAGCAGTTCTTC.

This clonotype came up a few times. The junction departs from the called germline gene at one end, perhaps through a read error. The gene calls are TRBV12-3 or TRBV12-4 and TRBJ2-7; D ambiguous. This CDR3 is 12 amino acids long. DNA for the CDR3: TGCTTAGGTGATCGGTTCTCCTACGAGCAGTACTTC. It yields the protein CLGDRFSYEQYF.

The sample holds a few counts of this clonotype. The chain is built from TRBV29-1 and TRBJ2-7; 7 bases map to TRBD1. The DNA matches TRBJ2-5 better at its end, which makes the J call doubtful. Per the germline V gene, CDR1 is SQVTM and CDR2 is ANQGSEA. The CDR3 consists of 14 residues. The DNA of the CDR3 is TGCAGCGTTGACAGGGGACAGATACAAGAGACCCAGTACTTC. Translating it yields CSVDRGQIQETQYF.

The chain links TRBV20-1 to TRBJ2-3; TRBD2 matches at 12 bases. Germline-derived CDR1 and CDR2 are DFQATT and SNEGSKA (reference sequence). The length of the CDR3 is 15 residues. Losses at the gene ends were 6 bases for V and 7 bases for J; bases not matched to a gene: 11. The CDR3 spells CSATPTGTSGYTQYF. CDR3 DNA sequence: TGCAGTGCCACGCCGACCGGGACTAGCGGGTATACGCAGTATTTT.

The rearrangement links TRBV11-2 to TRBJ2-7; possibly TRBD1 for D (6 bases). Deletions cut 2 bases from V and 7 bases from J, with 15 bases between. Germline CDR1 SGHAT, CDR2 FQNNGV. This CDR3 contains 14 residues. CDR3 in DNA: TGTGCCAGCAGCTTAAGGACAGCTGACAATGAGCAGTACTTC. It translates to CASSLRTADNEQYF.

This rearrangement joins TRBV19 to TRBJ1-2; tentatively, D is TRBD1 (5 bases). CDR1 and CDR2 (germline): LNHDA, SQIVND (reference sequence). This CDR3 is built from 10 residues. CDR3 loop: CGAGTYGYTF. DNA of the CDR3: TGTGGGGCAGGGACCTATGGCTACACCTTC. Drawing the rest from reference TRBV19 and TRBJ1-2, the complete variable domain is DGGITQSPKYLFRKEGQNVTLSCEQNLNHDAMYWYRQDPGQGLRLIYYSQIVNDFQKGDIAEGYSVSREKKESFPLTVTSAQKNPTAFYLCGAGTYGYTFGSGTRLTVV.

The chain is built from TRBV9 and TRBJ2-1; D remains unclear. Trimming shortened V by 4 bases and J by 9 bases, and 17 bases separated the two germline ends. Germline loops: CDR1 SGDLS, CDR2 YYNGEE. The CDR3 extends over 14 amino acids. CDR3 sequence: CASSPRPELGEQFF. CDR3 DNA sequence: TGTGCCAGCAGCCCCAGACCAGAATTGGGTGAGCAGTTCTTC.

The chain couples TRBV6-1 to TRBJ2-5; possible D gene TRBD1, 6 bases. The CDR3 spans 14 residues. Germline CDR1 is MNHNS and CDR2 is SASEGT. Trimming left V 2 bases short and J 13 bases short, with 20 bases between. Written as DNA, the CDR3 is TGTGCCAGCAGTGAAATCGCTCCTACAGGGCCGCTGTACTTC. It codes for CASSEIAPTGPLYF.